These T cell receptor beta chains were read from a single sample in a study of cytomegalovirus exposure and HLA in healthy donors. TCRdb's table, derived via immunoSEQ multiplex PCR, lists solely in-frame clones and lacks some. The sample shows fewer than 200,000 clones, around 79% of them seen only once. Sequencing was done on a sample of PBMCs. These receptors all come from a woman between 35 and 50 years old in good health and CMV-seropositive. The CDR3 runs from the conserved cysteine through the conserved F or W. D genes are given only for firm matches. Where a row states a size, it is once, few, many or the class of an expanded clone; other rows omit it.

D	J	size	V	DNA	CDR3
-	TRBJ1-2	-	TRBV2	TGTGCCAGGAGTACAGGGCTCGGTGGCTACACCTTC	CARSTGLGGYTF
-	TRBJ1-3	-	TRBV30	TGTGCCTGGAGTTCAGGGGCGAGCTCTGGAAACACCATATATTTT	CAWSSGASSGNTIYF
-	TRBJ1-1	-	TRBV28	TGTGCCAGCAGCTCCTCCGGGGGGGCGAACACTGAAGCTTTCTTT	CASSSSGGANTEAFF
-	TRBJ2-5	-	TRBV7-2	TGTGCCAGCAGCTTAGTTGGGGGAGGAGCCCAAGAGACCCAGTACTTC	CASSLVGGGAQETQYF
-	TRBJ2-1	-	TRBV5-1	TGCGCCAGCCGCCGGGGTAATGAGCAGTTCTTC	CASRRGNEQFF
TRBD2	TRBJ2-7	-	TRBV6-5	TGTGCCAGCAGTCGGGAGGGGATTGGCGAGCAGTACTTC	CASSREGIGEQYF
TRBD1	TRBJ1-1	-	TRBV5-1	TGCGCCAGCAGCTCTACAGGGGCCCAGACTGAAGCTTTCTTT	CASSSTGAQTEAFF
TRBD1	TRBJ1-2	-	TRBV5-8	TGTGCCAGCAGCTCAGGTGGGACAGCCCACTATGGCTACACCTTC	CASSSGGTAHYGYTF
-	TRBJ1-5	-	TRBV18	TGTGCCAGCTCACCCCAGGGAAATCAGCCCCAGCATTTT	CASSPQGNQPQHF
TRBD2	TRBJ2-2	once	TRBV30	TGTGCCTGGAGTGTATCGGGGGGAACCGGGGAGCTGTTTTTT	CAWSVSGGTGELFF
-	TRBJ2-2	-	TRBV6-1	TGTGCCAGCAGTGACGTGCGGTCGTCTAACACCGGGGAGCTGTTTTTT	CASSDVRSSNTGELFF
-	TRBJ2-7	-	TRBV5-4	TGTGCCAGCAGCCCAGACTACTCCTACGAGCAGTACTTC	CASSPDYSYEQYF
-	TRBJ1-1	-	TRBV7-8	TGTGCCAGCAGCTCATACAGGGCCATGAACACTGAAGCTTTCTTT	CASSSYRAMNTEAFF
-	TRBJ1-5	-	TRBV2	TGTGCCAGCAGAGAGTCTTACAGGGTTAGCAATCAGCCCCAGCATTTT	CASRESYRVSNQPQHF
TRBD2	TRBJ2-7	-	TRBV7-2	TGTGCCAGCAGCTTATCAGCGGGGGGGCGGTACGAGCAGTACTTC	CASSLSAGGRYEQYF
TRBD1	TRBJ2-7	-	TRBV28	TGTGCCAGCAGTGCGGTACAGGGGGCATTCTACGAGCAGTACTTC	CASSAVQGAFYEQYF
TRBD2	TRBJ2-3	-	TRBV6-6	TGTGCCAGCAGCCCCGGGACTAGCGGGGGATGGCATACGCAGTATTTT	CASSPGTSGGWHTQYF
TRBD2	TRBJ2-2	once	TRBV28	TGTGCCAGCACCCCTTGGGCGGGGGGTACCGGGGAGCTGTTTTTT	CASTPWAGGTGELFF
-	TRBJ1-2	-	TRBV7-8	TGTGCCAGCAGCCAAAACAGGGCGTCTAACTATGGCTACACCTTC	CASSQNRASNYGYTF
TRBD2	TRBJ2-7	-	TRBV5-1	TGCGCCAGCAGCTTGTTAGCGGGAACCTCCTACGAGCAGTACTTC	CASSLLAGTSYEQYF
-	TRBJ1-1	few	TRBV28	TGTGCCAGCAGTAGAGGCACTGAAGCTTTCTTT	CASSRGTEAFF
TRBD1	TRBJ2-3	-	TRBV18	TGTGCCAGCTCCGGGACAGGGGGCCGGTCAGATACGCAGTATTTT	CASSGTGGRSDTQYF
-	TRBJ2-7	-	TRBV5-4	TGTGCCAGCAGCTTCTGGACAGGAGGGGAGTACGAGCAGTACTTC	CASSFWTGGEYEQYF
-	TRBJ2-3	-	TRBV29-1	TGCAGCGTTGCCCCCCCGGGTACAGATACGCAGTATTTT	CSVAPPGTDTQYF
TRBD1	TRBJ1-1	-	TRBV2	TGTGCCAGCAGTGGACAGGGAATCACTGAAGCTTTCTTT	CASSGQGITEAFF
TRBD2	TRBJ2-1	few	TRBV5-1	TGCGCCAGCAGCTTGGGGCTAGCGGGGGCCGGAAGAGAGCAGTTCTTC	CASSLGLAGAGREQFF
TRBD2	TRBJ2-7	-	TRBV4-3	TGCGCCAGCAGCCAGGGACTAGCGGGAGGATCCTACGAGCAGTACTTC	CASSQGLAGGSYEQYF
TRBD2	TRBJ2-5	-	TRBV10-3	TGTGCCATCAGTGAACAGGTTGGACTAGCGGGAGGGCTTATAAAGGAGACCCAGTACTTC	CAISEQVGLAGGLIKETQYF
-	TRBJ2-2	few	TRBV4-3	TGCGCCAGCAGCCAACATATGCGGGGCGCCGACACCGGGGAGCTGTTTTTT	CASSQHMRGADTGELFF
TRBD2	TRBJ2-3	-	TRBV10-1	TGCGCCAGCAGTGTCGGGCTAGCGGGGGGACGCACAGATACGCAGTATTTT	CASSVGLAGGRTDTQYF
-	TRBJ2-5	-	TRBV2	TGTGCCAGCAGTCTGGCCCAGGCCCAAGAGACCCAGTACTTC	CASSLAQAQETQYF
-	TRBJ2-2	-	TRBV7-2	TGTGCCAGCAGCCCACGTGCGGGCGCGGTCACCGGGGAGCTGTTTTTT	CASSPRAGAVTGELFF
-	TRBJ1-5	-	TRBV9	TGTGCCAGCAGCACCAATGGGGACTGGTTTCAGCCCCAGCATTTT	CASSTNGDWFQPQHF
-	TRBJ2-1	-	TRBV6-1	TGTGCCAGCACATTAGGAGGCTACAATGAGCAGTTCTTC	CASTLGGYNEQFF
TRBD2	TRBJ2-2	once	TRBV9	TGTGCCAGCAGTTCCAGCGGGAGGGCTCGGACCGGGGAGCTGTTTTTT	CASSSSGRARTGELFF
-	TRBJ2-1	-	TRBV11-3	TGTGCCAGCAGCGTCGCTAGGGGATTCTACAATGAGCAGTTCTTC	CASSVARGFYNEQFF
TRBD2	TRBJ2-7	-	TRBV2	TGTGCCAGCAGTGTAGCGGGGGGTACTGAGCAGTACTTC	CASSVAGGTEQYF
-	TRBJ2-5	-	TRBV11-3	TGTGCCAGCAGCTTAGAATTTTTCTCCGAAGAGACCCAGTACTTC	CASSLEFFSEETQYF
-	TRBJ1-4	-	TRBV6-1	TGTGCCAGCAGTTCCGGGACACCTAATGAAAAACTGTTTTTT	CASSSGTPNEKLFF
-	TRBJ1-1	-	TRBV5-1	TGCGCCAGCAGCATTACGACAGTAGAGAACACTGAAGCTTTCTTT	CASSITTVENTEAFF
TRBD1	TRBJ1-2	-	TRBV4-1	TGCGCCAGCAGCCCGACAGGGGAAGACCGAGGCTACACCTTC	CASSPTGEDRGYTF
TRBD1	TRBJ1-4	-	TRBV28	TGTGCCAGCAGTGGCCAGGGGGGCACTAATGAAAAACTGTTTTTT	CASSGQGGTNEKLFF
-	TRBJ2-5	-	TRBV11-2	TGTGCCAGCAGCTTACGGTTATCAGGGGCAGAGACCCAGTACTTC	CASSLRLSGAETQYF
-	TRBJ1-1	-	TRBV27	TGTGCCAGCAGTTTACCCCTCCCTATTAGCGTCGGATACACTGAAGCTTTCTTT	CASSLPLPISVGYTEAFF
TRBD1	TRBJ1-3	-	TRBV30	TGTGCCTGGAGTGATATAATTATGACAGGGCATGACGAAAACACCATATATTTT	CAWSDIIMTGHDENTIYF
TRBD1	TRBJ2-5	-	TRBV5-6	TGTGCCAGCAGCAGGACAGGGGGCGAAGAGACCCAGTACTTC	CASSRTGGEETQYF